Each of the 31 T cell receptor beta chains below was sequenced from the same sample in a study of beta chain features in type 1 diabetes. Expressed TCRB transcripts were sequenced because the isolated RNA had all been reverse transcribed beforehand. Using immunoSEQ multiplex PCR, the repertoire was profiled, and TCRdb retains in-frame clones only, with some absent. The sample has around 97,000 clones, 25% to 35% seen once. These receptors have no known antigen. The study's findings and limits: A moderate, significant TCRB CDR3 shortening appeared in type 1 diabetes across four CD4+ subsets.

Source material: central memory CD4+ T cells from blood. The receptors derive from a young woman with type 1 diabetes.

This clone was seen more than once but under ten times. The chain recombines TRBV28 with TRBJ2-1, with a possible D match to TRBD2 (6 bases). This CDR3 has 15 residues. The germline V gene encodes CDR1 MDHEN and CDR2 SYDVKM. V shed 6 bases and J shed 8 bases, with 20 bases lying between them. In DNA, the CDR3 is TGTGCCAGCAGCCCTGCGGGATTGGGGACCCATGAGCAGTTCTTC. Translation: CASSPAGLGTHEQFF.

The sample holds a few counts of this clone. The DNA for the CDR3 is TGTGCCAGCAGCAAAGTAAGGCAGGGATACGAGCAGTACGTC. It specifies CASSKVRQGYEQYV. V gene TRBV21-1 combines with J gene TRBJ2-7; the tabulated D call, TRBD1, remains unverified against the DNA. TRBV21-1 is noted as a pseudogene. The CDR3 length is 14 residues.

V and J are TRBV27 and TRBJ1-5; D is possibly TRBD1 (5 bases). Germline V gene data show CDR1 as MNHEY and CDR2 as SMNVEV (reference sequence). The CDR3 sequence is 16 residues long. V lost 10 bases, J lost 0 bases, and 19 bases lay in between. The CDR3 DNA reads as TGTGCCAACAACCTTCTCGGGACTCATAGCAATCAGCCCCAGCATTTT. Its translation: CANNLLGTHSNQPQHF.

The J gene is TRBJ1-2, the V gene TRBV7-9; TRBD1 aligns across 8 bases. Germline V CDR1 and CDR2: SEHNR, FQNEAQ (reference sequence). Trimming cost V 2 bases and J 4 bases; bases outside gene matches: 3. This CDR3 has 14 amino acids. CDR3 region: CASSLPGGSYGYTF. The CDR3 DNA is TGTGCCAGCAGCTTACCAGGGGGCTCCTATGGCTACACCTTC. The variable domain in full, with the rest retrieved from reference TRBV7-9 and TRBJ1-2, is DTGVSQNPRHKITKRGQNVTFRCDPISEHNRLYWYRQTLGQGPEFLTYFQNEAQLEKSRLLSDRFSAERPKGSFSTLEIQRTEQGDSAMYLCASSLPGGSYGYTFGSGTRLTVV.

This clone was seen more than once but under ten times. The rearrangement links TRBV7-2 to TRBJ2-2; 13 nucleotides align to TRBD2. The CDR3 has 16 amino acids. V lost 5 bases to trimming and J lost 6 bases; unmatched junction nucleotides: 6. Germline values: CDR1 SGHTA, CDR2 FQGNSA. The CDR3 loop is CASSLPGLAGSGELFF. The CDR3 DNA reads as TGTGCCAGCAGCCTACCGGGACTAGCGGGATCCGGGGAGCTGTTTTTT.

The CDR3 DNA follows: TGCGCCAGCAGTCCAACGAGAGAGACTAGCGGGAAGATCTACAATGAGCAGTTCTTC. It encodes CASSPTRETSGKIYNEQFF. The rearrangement uses TRBV5-1 and TRBJ2-1; 11 bases fit TRBD2. The germline gives CDR1 SGHRS, CDR2 YFSETQ. V shed 5 bases, J shed 3 bases, and the junction held 16 bases outside the gene matches. The CDR3 consists of 19 residues. Looking up the rest from reference TRBV5-1 and TRBJ2-1 gives the full variable domain: KAGVTQTPRYLIKTRGQQVTLSCSPISGHRSVSWYQQTPGQGLQFLFEYFSETQRNKGNFPGRFSGRQFSNSRSEMNVSTLELGDSALYLCASSPTRETSGKIYNEQFFGPGTRLTVL.

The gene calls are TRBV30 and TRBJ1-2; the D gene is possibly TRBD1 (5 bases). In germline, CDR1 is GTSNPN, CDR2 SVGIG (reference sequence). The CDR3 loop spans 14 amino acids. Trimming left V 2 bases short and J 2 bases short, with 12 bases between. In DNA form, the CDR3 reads TGTGCCTGGAGTATGGGGGGGAACAACTATGGCTACACCTTC. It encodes CAWSMGGNNYGYTF.

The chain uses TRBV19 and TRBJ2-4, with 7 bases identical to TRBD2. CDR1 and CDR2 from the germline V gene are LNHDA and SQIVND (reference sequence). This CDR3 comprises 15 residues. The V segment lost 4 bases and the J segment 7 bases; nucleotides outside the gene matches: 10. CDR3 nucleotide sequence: TGTGCCAGTAGTACCCGGGACTACCGTGTGAACATTCAGTACTTC. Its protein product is CASSTRDYRVNIQYF.

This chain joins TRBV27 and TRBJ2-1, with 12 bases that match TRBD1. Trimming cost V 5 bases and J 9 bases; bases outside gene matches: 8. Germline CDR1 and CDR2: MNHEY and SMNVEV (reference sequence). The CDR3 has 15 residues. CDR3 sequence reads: CASSPGQGAVSEQFF. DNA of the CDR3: TGTGCCAGCAGTCCGGGACAGGGGGCGGTTAGTGAGCAGTTCTTC.

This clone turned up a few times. For the CDR3, the DNA is TGTGCCAGTAGTATATATACTCAGGGTAATGAGCAGTTCTTC. Its protein product is CASSIYTQGNEQFF. This chain uses TRBV19 with TRBJ2-1, with D tentatively TRBD1 (5 bases). Deletions cut 2 bases from V and 7 bases from J, with 12 bases between. Per germline, CDR1 LNHDA and CDR2 SQIVND (reference sequence). This CDR3 comprises 14 residues.

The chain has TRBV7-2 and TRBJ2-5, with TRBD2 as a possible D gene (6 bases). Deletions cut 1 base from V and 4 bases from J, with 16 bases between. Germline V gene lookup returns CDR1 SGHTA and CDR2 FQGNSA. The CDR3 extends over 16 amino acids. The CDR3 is CASSLGGLAFGETQYF. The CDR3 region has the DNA TGTGCCAGCAGCTTAGGAGGGCTAGCGTTTGGAGAGACCCAGTACTTC.

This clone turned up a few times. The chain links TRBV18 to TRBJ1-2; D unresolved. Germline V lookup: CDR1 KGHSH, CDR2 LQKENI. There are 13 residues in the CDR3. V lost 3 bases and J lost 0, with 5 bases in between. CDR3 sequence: CASSPTSNYGYTF. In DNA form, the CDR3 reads TGTGCCAGCTCACCGACTTCTAACTATGGCTACACCTTC.

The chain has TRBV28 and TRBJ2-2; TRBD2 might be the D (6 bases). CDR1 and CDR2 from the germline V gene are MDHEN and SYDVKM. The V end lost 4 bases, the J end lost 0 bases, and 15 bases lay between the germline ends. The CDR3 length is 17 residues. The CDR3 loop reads CASSSGSGIANTGELFF. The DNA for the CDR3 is TGTGCCAGCAGTTCCGGGAGTGGAATCGCGAACACCGGGGAGCTGTTTTTT.

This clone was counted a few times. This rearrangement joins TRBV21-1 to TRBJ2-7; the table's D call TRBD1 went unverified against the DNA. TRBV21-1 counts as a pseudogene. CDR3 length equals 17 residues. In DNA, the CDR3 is TGTGCCAGCAGCAAAGTTCAAAAAGAGACAGATTACTACGAGCAGTACGTC. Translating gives CASSKVQKETDYYEQYV.

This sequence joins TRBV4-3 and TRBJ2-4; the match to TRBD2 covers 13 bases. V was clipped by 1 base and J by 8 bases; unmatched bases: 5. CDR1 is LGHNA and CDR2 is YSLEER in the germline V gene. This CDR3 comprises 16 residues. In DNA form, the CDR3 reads TGCGCCAGCAGCCAAGGGACTAGCGGGAGCCACGACATTCAGTACTTC. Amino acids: CASSQGTSGSHDIQYF.

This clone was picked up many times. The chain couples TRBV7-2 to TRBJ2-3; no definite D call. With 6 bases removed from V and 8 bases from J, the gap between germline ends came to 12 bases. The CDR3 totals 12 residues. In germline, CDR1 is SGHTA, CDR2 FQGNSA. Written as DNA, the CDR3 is TGTGCCAGCAGAACGGAGTTGGCTACGCAGTATTTT. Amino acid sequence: CASRTELATQYF.

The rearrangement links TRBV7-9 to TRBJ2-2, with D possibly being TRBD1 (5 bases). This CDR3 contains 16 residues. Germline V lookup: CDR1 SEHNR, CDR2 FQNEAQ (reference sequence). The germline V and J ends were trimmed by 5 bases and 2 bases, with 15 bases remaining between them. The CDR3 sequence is CASSGLLGANTGELFF. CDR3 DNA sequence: TGTGCCAGCAGCGGCCTCCTTGGGGCCAACACCGGGGAGCTGTTTTTT.

CDR3 in amino acids: CASSTQDYEAGELFF. The CDR3 DNA reads as TGCGCCAGCAGCACACAGGATTACGAGGCCGGGGAGCTGTTTTTT. The chain joins TRBV5-1 to TRBJ2-2; weak D call: TRBD1 (5 bases). The ends were cut back, 4 bases at V and 6 bases at J, with 16 bases in the middle. Germline CDR1 and CDR2: SGHRS and YFSETQ. This CDR3 contains 15 residues.

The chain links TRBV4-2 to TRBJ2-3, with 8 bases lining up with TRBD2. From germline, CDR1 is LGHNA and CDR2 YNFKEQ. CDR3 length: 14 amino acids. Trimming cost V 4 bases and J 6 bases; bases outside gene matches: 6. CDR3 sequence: CASSPQRETDTQYF. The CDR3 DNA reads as TGTGCCAGCAGCCCCCAGCGGGAGACGGATACGCAGTATTTT.

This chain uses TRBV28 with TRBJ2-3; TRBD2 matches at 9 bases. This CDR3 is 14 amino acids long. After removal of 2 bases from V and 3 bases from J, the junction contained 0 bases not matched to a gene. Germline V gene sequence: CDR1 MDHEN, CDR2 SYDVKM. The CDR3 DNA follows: TGTGCCAGCAGTTTAAGCGGGAGGACAGATACGCAGTATTTT. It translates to CASSLSGRTDTQYF.

CDR3 region: CASSAGTTGAGELFF. In nucleotides, the CDR3 is TGTGCCAGTTCAGCCGGGACTACCGGCGCCGGGGAGCTGTTTTTT. The V and J genes are TRBV19 and TRBJ2-2; 7 nucleotides align to TRBD2. Germline CDR1 is LNHDA and CDR2 is SQIVND (reference sequence). V shed 8 bases and J 6 bases; nucleotides not matched to a gene: 12. There are 15 residues in the CDR3.

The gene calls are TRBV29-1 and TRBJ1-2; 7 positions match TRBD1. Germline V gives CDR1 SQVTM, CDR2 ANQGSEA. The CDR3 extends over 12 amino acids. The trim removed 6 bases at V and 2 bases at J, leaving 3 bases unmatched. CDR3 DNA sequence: TGCAGCGTGGCGGGACAGAACTATGGCTACACCTTC. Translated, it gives CSVAGQNYGYTF.

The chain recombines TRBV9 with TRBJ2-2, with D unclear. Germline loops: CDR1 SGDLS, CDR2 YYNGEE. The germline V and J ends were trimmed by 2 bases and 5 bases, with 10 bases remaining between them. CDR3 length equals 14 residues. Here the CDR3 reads CASSVDVGTGELFF. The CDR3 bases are TGTGCCAGCAGCGTCGATGTCGGTACCGGGGAGCTGTTTTTT.

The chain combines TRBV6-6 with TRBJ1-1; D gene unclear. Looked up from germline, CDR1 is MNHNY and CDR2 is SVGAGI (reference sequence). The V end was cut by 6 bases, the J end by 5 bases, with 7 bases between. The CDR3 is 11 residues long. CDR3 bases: TGTGCCAGCAGCCTCAGTACTGAAGCTTTCTTT. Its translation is CASSLSTEAFF.

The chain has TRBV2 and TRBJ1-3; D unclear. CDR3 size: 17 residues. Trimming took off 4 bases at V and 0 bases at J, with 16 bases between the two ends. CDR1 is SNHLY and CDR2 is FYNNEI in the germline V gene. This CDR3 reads CASSGREHLSSGNTIYF. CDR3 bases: TGTGCCAGCAGTGGTCGGGAACACCTGAGCTCTGGAAACACCATATATTTT.

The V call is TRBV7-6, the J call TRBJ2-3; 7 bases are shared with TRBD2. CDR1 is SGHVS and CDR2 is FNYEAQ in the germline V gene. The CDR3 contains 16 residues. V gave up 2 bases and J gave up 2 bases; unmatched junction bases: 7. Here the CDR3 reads CASSLRPSGPTDTQYF. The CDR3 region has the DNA TGTGCCAGCAGCTTACGCCCTAGCGGTCCCACAGATACGCAGTATTTT. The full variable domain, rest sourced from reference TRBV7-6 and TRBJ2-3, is GAGVSQSPRYKVTKRGQDVALRCDPISGHVSLYWYRQALGQGPEFLTYFNYEAQQDKSGLPNDRFSAERPEGSISTLTIQRTEQRDSAMYRCASSLRPSGPTDTQYFGPGTRLTVL.

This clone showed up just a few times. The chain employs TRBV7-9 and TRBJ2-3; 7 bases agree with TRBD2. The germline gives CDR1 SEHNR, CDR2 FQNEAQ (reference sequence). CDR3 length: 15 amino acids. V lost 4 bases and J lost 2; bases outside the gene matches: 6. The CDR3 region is CASSSSGTYTDTQYF. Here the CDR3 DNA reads TGTGCCAGCAGCTCTAGCGGAACTTACACAGATACGCAGTATTTT.

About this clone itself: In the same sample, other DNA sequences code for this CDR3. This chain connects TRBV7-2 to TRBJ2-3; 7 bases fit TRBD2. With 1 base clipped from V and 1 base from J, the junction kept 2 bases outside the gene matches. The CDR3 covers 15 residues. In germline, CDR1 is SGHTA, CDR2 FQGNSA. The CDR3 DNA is TGTGCCAGCAGCTTAGGGGGAGGGGGCACAGATACGCAGTATTTT. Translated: CASSLGGGGTDTQYF.

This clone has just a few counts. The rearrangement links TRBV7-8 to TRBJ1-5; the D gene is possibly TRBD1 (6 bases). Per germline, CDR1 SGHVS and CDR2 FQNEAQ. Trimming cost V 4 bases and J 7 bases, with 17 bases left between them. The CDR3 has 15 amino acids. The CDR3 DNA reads TGTGCCAGCAGCTCGGCCGGGACACCGGGACAGCCCCAGCATTTT. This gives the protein CASSSAGTPGQPQHF.

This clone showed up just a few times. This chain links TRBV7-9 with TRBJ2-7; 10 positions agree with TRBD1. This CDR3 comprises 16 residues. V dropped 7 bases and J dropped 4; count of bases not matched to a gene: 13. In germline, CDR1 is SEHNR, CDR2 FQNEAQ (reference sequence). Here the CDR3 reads CASTLGVGQGGYEQYF. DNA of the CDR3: TGTGCCAGCACCCTGGGGGTCGGACAGGGGGGATACGAGCAGTACTTC.

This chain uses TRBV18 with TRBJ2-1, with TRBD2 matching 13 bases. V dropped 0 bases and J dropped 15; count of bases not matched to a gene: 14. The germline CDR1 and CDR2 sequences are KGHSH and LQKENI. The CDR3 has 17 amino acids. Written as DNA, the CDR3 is TGTGCCAGCTCACCACCGGCGGGACTAGCGGGAACTAGGTGGCTGTTCTTC. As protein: CASSPPAGLAGTRWLFF. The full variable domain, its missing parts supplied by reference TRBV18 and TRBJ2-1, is NAGVMQNPRHLVRRRGQEARLRCSPMKGHSHVYWYRQLPEEGLKFMVYLQKENIIDESGMPKERFSAEFPKEGPSILRIQQVVRGDSAAYFCASSPPAGLAGTRWLFFGPGTRLTVL.